This paragraph covers one T cell receptor (beta chain) sequence. These data originate in a study of control samples from healthy donors and cancer patients. The CDR3 totals 13 residues. The germline V gene encodes CDR1 SGHRS and CDR2 YFSETQ. V lost 2 bases, J lost 6 bases, and 9 bases lay in between. Generated by immunoSEQ multiplex PCR, the TCRdb table keeps only in-frame clones and is missing some. The repertoire includes 170,000 or so clones, around 93% of them detected once, and roughly 1.5% sits in the top ten. This chain links TRBV5-1 with TRBJ2-4; D possibly corresponds to TRBD2 (6 bases). The sequenced material came from blood. The receptor was isolated from a young man in good health. Here the CDR3 reads CASSFPGGNIQYF. The CDR3 DNA is TGCGCCAGCAGCTTCCCCGGGGGAAACATTCAGTACTTC. The full variable domain, in which reference TRBV5-1 and TRBJ2-4 provide the parts outside the CDR3, is KAGVTQTPRYLIKTRGQQVTLSCSPISGHRSVSWYQQTPGQGLQFLFEYFSETQRNKGNFPGRFSGRQFSNSRSEMNVSTLELGDSALYLCASSFPGGNIQYFGAGTRLSVL.